This T cell receptor (beta chain) is from a study of intratumoral heterogeneity in liver cancer. With regard to the full study: Across the full approximately 13-patient cohort, most patients were male and the median age was around 62 years. The study combined RNA-seq, DNA sequencing, TCR-seq and SNP array data from multiple regions of hepatocellular carcinoma specimens to study intratumor heterogeneity. The overall cohort comprised about 70 multiregional samples from about 14 HCC patients, with 50 or so tumoral and 20 or so adjacent nontumoral regions. Study-level results and caveats: Limitations acknowledged by the authors included a relatively low number of patients and under-sampled representation of tumor-infiltrating lymphocytes.

The immunoSEQ assay was used to sequence TCR beta chain CDR3 regions from genomic DNA. Primers annealing to V and J segments amplified rearranged VDJ segments. For the original study's pipeline: Clonality and richness metrics were computed with the ImmunoSeq Analyzer software. Clones with differential abundance between regions were identified with Fisher's exact test combined with a beta-binomial method for additional stringency. The immuneACCESS repertoire file appears here via TCRdb, limited to in-frame rearrangements. These files lack a portion of the clones; in checked studies, under half of the deficit traces to unresolved V genes, and the cause of the others is not known. The DNA gave D and trimming, while V, J and clone size come from that table. The sample table lists tens of thousands of clones, just under 75% of them with a count of one. Clones ranked in the top ten supply about 18% of the sample.

Every patient had early-stage hepatocellular carcinoma and received no therapy prior to surgical resection. Sampled areas lacked macroscopic evidence of necrosis or hemorrhage. Multiple regions from a couple of patients were subjected to TCR sequencing (ImmunoSeq). Each frozen resection tissue sample was taken at least 1 cm away from every other sample. The N label marked samples taken from nontumoral liver tissue adjacent to the tumor. Genomic DNA was extracted from bulk tissue using the DNeasy blood and tissue kit. A note on this clone: Its antigen specificity is not known. It has no much larger one-base neighbor in the sample; base qualities were not kept.

The sequencing here drew on tumor-adjacent normal tissue, taken before any cancer treatment. The TCR sequence derives from a woman between 70 and 85 years old with hepatocellular carcinoma.

CDR3 region: CASSPDESSVGELFF. The sequenced DNA is TGTGCCAGTAGTCCGGACGAATCCAGCGTCGGGGAGCTGTTTTTT. The sequence links TRBV19 to TRBJ2-2, with no confident D gene call. The CDR1 and CDR2 encoded by the germline V gene (reference sequence) are LNHDA and SQIVND. V is pared back by 5 bases and J by 7 bases, with 17 bases lying between the germline termini. Reading from cysteine to phenylalanine, the CDR3 counts 15 amino acids. Only the CDR3 region is kept as DNA, spanning 45 bases read in frame from base 1.